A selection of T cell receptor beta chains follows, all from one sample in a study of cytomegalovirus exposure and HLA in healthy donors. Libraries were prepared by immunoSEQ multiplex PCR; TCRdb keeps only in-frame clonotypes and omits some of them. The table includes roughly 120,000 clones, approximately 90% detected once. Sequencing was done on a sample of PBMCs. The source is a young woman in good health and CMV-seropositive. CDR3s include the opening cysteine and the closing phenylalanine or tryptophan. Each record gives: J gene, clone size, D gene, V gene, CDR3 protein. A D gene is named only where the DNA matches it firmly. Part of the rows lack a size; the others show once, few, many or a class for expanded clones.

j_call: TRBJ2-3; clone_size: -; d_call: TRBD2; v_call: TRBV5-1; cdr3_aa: CASSLELAGKDTQYF
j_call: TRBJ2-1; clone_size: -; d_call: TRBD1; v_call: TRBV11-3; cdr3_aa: CASSLGGQGNEQFF
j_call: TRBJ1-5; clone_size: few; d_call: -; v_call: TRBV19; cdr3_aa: CASRFRENQPQHF
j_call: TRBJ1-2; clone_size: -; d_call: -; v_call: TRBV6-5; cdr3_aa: CASSPGAGVYGYTF
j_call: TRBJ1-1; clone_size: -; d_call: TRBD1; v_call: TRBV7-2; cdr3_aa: CASSLRSGQGVPLGTEAFF
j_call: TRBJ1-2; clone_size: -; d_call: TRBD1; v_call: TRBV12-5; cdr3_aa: CASGLAGQAHGYTF
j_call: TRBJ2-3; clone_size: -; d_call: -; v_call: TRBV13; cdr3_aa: CASSLTRTTDTQYF
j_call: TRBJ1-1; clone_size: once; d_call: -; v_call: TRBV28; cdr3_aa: CASSPPRGVSTEAFF
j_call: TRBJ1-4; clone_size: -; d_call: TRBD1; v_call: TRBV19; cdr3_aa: CASSTQGAAEKLFF
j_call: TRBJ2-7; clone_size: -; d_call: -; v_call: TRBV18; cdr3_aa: CASSPQESYEQYF
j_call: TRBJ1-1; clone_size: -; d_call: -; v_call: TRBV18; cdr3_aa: CASSPRLGGTEAFF
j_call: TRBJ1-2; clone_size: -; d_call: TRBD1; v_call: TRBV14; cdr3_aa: CASSQAGTGIGGYTF
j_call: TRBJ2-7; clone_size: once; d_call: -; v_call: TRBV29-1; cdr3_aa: CSVRGLFTYEQYF
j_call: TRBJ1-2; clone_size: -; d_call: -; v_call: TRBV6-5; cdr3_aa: CAIGERGGYTF
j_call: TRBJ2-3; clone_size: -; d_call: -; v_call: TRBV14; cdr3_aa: CASSPLAGLYYGTDTQYF